Shown below are 16 T cell receptor beta chains from a single sample sequenced in a study of OX40 agonist ivuxolimab in advanced cancers. This table comes from immunoSEQ multiplex PCR, and its TCRdb copy is limited to in-frame clones, with some not included. The sample yields some 50,000 clones, approximately 84% seen once. This sample comprised CD4+ or CD8+ T cells sorted from blood, obtained in a trial of the OX40 agonist ivuxolimab. Receptor source: an adult with an advanced solid tumor such as melanoma, head and neck, liver or kidney cancer.

In its sample, this clone was seen a few times. CDR3 sequence reads: CASSRSQGGYGYGYTF. CDR3 bases: TGTGCCAGCAGCCGGTCCCAGGGAGGTTATGGCTATGGCTACACCTTC. The V call is TRBV5-4, the J call TRBJ1-2; D may be TRBD1 (5 bases). The CDR3 has 16 amino acids. The V end was cut by 4 bases, the J end by 4 bases, with 20 bases between. Germline V gives CDR1 SGHNT, CDR2 YYREEE (reference sequence).

The chain carries TRBV3-1 (or the pseudogene TRBV3-2) and TRBJ1-1; D not certain. Germline lookup yields CDR1 LGHDT and CDR2 YNNKEL (reference sequence). The CDR3 is made up of 9 amino acids. The CDR3 nucleotides are TGTGGGATGAACACTGAAGCTTTCTTT. Amino acids: CGMNTEAFF.

V usage is TRBV5-8 and J usage is TRBJ2-4, with TRBD1 matching over 11 bases. The V segment lost 5 bases and the J segment 0 bases; nucleotides outside the gene matches: 10. The CDR3 covers 18 residues. The germline V gene encodes CDR1 SGHTS and CDR2 YDEGEE. The DNA of the CDR3 is TGTGCCAGCAGAAGGGGGGACAGGGGGAATCTAGCCAAAAACATTCAGTACTTC. Translated, it gives CASRRGDRGNLAKNIQYF.

The CDR3: CASSEGTGVIRLFF. In DNA form, the CDR3 reads TGTGCCAGCAGTGAAGGGACAGGGGTTATTCGGCTGTTTTTT. This chain connects TRBV2 to TRBJ1-4; 9 nucleotides line up with TRBD1. J lost 14 bases, V lost 1 base, and 8 bases had no gene match. Germline values: CDR1 SNHLY, CDR2 FYNNEI. The CDR3 covers 14 residues.

The rearrangement links TRBV30 to TRBJ2-7, with D uncertain. CDR1 is GTSNPN, CDR2 SVGIG, per germline (reference sequence). This CDR3 has 11 amino acids. V gave up 1 base and J gave up 6 bases, with 7 bases separating them. The chain's CDR3 is CAWSAFPEQYF. As DNA, the CDR3 is TGTGCCTGGAGTGCCTTTCCCGAGCAGTACTTC. The full variable domain, with the rest looked up from reference TRBV30 and TRBJ2-7, is SQTIHQWPATLVQPVGSPLSLECTVEGTSNPNLYWYRQAAGRGLQLLFYSVGIGQISSEVPQNLSASRPQDRQFILSSKKLLLSDSGFYLCAWSAFPEQYFGPGTRLTVT.

This rearrangement joins TRBV6-5 to TRBJ2-7; D remains ambiguous. Germline values: CDR1 MNHEY, CDR2 SVGAGI. The CDR3 has 12 amino acids. Trimming removed 7 bases at V and 5 bases at J, with 12 bases between. CDR3 DNA sequence: TGTGCCAGCATGGGTCGAGGTCACGAGCAGTACTTC. Its translation: CASMGRGHEQYF.

The V gene is TRBV7-9, the J gene TRBJ2-3; D perhaps matches TRBD1 (6 bases). Trimming left V 0 bases short and J 2 bases short, with 12 bases between. The length of the CDR3 is 16 residues. The V gene's germline CDR1 is SEHNR and CDR2 FQNEAQ (reference sequence). CDR3 bases: TGTGCCAGCAGCTTAGCGCTTGTGGGGGCCACAGATACGCAGTATTTT. It codes for CASSLALVGATDTQYF.

V is TRBV6-5 and J is TRBJ1-5; 8 bases are shared with TRBD1. The V gene's germline CDR1 is MNHEY and CDR2 SVGAGI. CDR3 length: 13 amino acids. The V and J ends lost 2 bases and 8 bases, in that order; junction bases with no gene match: 2. CDR3 DNA: TGTGCCAGCAGTTACAAGGACAGGGAGCCCCAGCATTTT. Its protein is CASSYKDREPQHF.

The sample holds a few counts of this clone. The genes are TRBV2 and TRBJ1-1; weak D call: TRBD1 (5 bases). V was cut by 5 bases and J by 4 bases, with 11 bases left in between. Germline CDR1 reads SNHLY; CDR2 reads FYNNEI. The CDR3 covers 13 residues. The chain's CDR3 is CASSSGSGTEAFF. Written as DNA, the CDR3 is TGTGCCAGCAGTTCAGGGTCGGGCACTGAAGCTTTCTTT. The variable domain in full, completed from reference TRBV2 and TRBJ1-1, reads EPEVTQTPSHQVTQMGQEVILRCVPISNHLYFYWYRQILGQKVEFLVSFYNNEISEKSEIFDDQFSVERPDGSNFTLKIRSTKLEDSAMYFCASSSGSGTEAFFGQGTRLTVV.

V usage is TRBV6-6 and J usage is TRBJ2-7, with 9 nucleotides matching TRBD1. Germline CDR1 and CDR2: MNHNY and SVGAGI (reference sequence). V gave up 5 bases and J gave up 3 bases; unmatched junction bases: 8. The CDR3 sequence is 15 residues long. The CDR3 nucleotides are TGTGCCAGCAGTCCCGGGGGGACAGGGTTCTACGAGCAGTACTTC. This sequence encodes CASSPGGTGFYEQYF.

This clone was detected only a few times. The chain joins TRBV5-1 to TRBJ2-7, with D tentatively TRBD1 or TRBD2 (5 bases each). Germline V gives CDR1 SGHRS, CDR2 YFSETQ. With 0 bases removed from V and 6 bases from J, the gap between germline ends came to 19 bases. This CDR3 contains 16 residues. CDR3 nucleotides: TGCGCCAGCAGCTTGGCCCCCGGGACGGAGACCTTCGAGCAGTACTTC. It codes for CASSLAPGTETFEQYF. Supplemented by reference TRBV5-1 and TRBJ2-7, the full variable domain reads KAGVTQTPRYLIKTRGQQVTLSCSPISGHRSVSWYQQTPGQGLQFLFEYFSETQRNKGNFPGRFSGRQFSNSRSEMNVSTLELGDSALYLCASSLAPGTETFEQYFGPGTRLTVT.

This clone is large (0.1 to 1%) in the sample. The chain uses TRBV7-6 and TRBJ2-1; D perhaps matches TRBD1 (5 bases). Germline V gene lookup returns CDR1 SGHVS and CDR2 FNYEAQ. CDR3 length: 16 residues. Trimming stripped 1 base from V and 0 bases from J, with 10 bases between. CDR3 in amino acids: CASSLGATDSYNEQFF. As DNA, the CDR3 is TGTGCCAGCAGCTTAGGAGCGACAGACTCCTACAATGAGCAGTTCTTC.

The chain employs TRBV7-2 and TRBJ1-4; 7 bases align to TRBD1. V trimming: 1 base; J trimming: 2 bases; junction bases outside the gene matches: 10. Looked up from germline, CDR1 is SGHTA and CDR2 is FQGNSA. The CDR3 extends over 18 amino acids. CDR3 in amino acids: CASSLGVTGFATNEKLFF. The CDR3 nucleotides read TGTGCCAGCAGCTTAGGGGTGACAGGGTTTGCGACTAATGAAAAACTGTTTTTT.

The chain carries TRBV5-5 and TRBJ2-5; 13 bases line up with TRBD2. J gave up 9 bases and V 4 bases, and 18 bases lay outside the gene matches. Germline V lookup: CDR1 SGHKS, CDR2 YYEKEE (reference sequence). The CDR3 covers 18 residues. CDR3 in amino acids: CASSHTGTSGTRFEAQYF. CDR3 nucleotides: TGTGCCAGCAGCCATACCGGGACTAGCGGGACTCGGTTTGAGGCCCAGTACTTC.

The J gene is TRBJ2-7, the V gene TRBV15; tentatively, D is TRBD1 or TRBD2 (5 bases each). Germline assignment: CDR1 LNHNV and CDR2 YYDKDF (reference sequence). V gave up 0 bases and J gave up 5 bases, with 8 bases separating them. This CDR3 is built from 13 residues. CDR3 sequence: CATSRDGGNEQYF. In DNA form, the CDR3 reads TGTGCCACCAGCAGAGATGGGGGAAACGAGCAGTACTTC.

The chain is built from TRBV6-5 and TRBJ1-6; the D gene is possibly TRBD1 (5 bases). CDR3 length equals 14 residues. V lost 0 bases to trimming and J lost 9 bases, with 9 bases between them. CDR1 is MNHEY, CDR2 SVGAGI, per germline. CDR3 bases: TGTGCCAGCAGTTACTCTCGACAGATTTCACCCCTCCACTTT. Translating gives CASSYSRQISPLHF.